These 9 T cell receptor beta chains were sequenced from one sample in a study of T-cell reconstitution after alpha-beta-depleted transplantation in children. For TCRbeta, the library was prepared with unique molecular identifiers. TCRdb passed the PCR reads through MiXCR, listing each CDR3 protein once. Of hundreds of thousands of distinct CDR3 sequences listed, roughly 15% are singletons. The specimen was PBMCs from the stem cell graft donor, collected from the stem cell graft. The receptors here all came from a human donor who donated a stem cell graft to a child with acute myeloid leukemia.

The chain joins TRBV6-2 or TRBV6-3 to TRBJ1-1; a possible D gene is TRBD1 (5 bases). CDR3 size: 16 residues. Germline loops: CDR1 MNHEY, CDR2 SVGEGT. The V end lost 4 bases, the J end lost 1 base, and 16 bases lay between the germline ends. As DNA, the CDR3 is TGTGCCAGCAGTTCTCCGGGACGATTCCCGAACACTGAAGCTTTCTTT. Amino acids: CASSSPGRFPNTEAFF.

Comments on this clonotype: This could be a read error, since a much larger clone is one nucleotide away. The gene calls are TRBV7-2 and TRBJ2-3; D not certain. V shed 3 bases and J shed 0 bases, with 13 bases lying between them. Germline loops: CDR1 SGHTA, CDR2 FQGNSA. CDR3 length equals 16 residues. The CDR3 spells CASSFTFGPSTDTQYF. The CDR3 DNA sequence: TGTGCCAGCAGCTTCACGTTCGGTCCTAGCACAGATACGCAGTATTTT.

The table lists this clonotype with many counts. The chain is built from TRBV20-1 and TRBJ1-4; D is unclear. The CDR3 spans 14 residues. Per the germline V gene, CDR1 is DFQATT and CDR2 is SNEGSKA (reference sequence). V gave up 6 bases and J gave up 2 bases, with 13 bases separating them. The CDR3 loop is CSAGTRATNEKLFF. The CDR3 DNA reads as TGCAGTGCCGGAACTCGGGCGACTAATGAAAAACTGTTTTTT.

There are a few counts of this clonotype. The rearrangement uses TRBV7-2 and TRBJ2-5, with 10 nucleotides matching TRBD2. The CDR3 covers 14 residues. After removal of 3 bases from V and 8 bases from J, the junction contained 6 bases not matched to a gene. CDR1 is SGHTA and CDR2 is FQGNSA in the germline V gene. The CDR3 protein is CASSFILAGETQYF. As DNA, the CDR3 is TGTGCCAGCAGCTTCATTCTAGCGGGGGAAACCCAGTACTTC.

This clonotype came up a few times. The chain couples TRBV11-2 to TRBJ1-1; no definite D call. The V gene lost 1 base and the J gene lost 7 bases, with 7 bases spanning the gap. There are 12 residues in the CDR3. The V gene's germline CDR1 is SGHAT and CDR2 FQNNGV. The CDR3 coding sequence is TGTGCCAGCAGCTTAGTTAGCGGTGAAGCTTTCTTT. This translates into CASSLVSGEAFF. Full variable domain (remainder filled in from reference TRBV11-2 and TRBJ1-1): EAGVAQSPRYKIIEKRQSVAFWCNPISGHATLYWYQQILGQGPKLLIQFQNNGVVDDSQLPKDRFSAERLKGVDSTLKIQPAKLEDSAVYLCASSLVSGEAFFGQGTRLTVV.

The CDR3 loop is CASSGPGQGSEKLFF. CDR3 in DNA: TGCGCCAGCAGCGGACCGGGACAGGGGAGCGAAAAACTGTTTTTT. The genes are TRBV5-1 and TRBJ1-4; TRBD1 matches 10 bases. Germline CDR1 is SGHRS and CDR2 is YFSETQ. There are 15 residues in the CDR3. V lost 4 bases, J lost 8 bases, and 8 bases stayed unmatched. Full variable domain (outside the CDR3, taken from reference TRBV5-1 and TRBJ1-4): KAGVTQTPRYLIKTRGQQVTLSCSPISGHRSVSWYQQTPGQGLQFLFEYFSETQRNKGNFPGRFSGRQFSNSRSEMNVSTLELGDSALYLCASSGPGQGSEKLFFGSGTQLSVL.

This clonotype has a handful of counts. The V gene is TRBV7-9, the J gene TRBJ2-5; TRBD2 agrees at 13 bases. The germline CDR1 and CDR2 sequences are SEHNR and FQNEAQ (reference sequence). The J segment lost 2 bases and the V segment lost 4 bases, leaving 4 bases of the junction unmatched. The CDR3 is 16 residues long. CDR3 residues: CASSWTSGGQQETQYF. CDR3 bases: TGTGCCAGCAGCTGGACTAGCGGGGGACAACAAGAGACCCAGTACTTC.

The chain has TRBV5-1 and TRBJ2-3; tentative D call: TRBD2 (5 bases). Germline V lookup: CDR1 SGHRS, CDR2 YFSETQ. The CDR3 has 13 residues. V lost 0 bases and J 5 bases, leaving 7 bases between the germline ends. In nucleotides, the CDR3 is TGCGCCAGCAGCTTGGCCGGGATAGATACGCAGTATTTT. Residues: CASSLAGIDTQYF.

As concerns this clonotype: Given a much more abundant clone one base away, this may be a read error. The V and J genes are TRBV6-2 or TRBV6-3 and TRBJ2-1; a possible D gene is TRBD1 (5 bases). This CDR3 has 12 amino acids. Germline V lookup: CDR1 MNHEY, CDR2 SVGEGT. The DNA of the CDR3 is TGTGCCAGCAGAGGGGTCTACAATGAGCGGTTCTTC. This codes for CASRGVYNERFF.